Listed below are T cell receptor beta chains from one sample, sequenced in a study of patients and donors after allogeneic stem cell transplantation. A single record per CDR3 protein comes from TCRdb applying MiXCR to the RT-PCR reads. This sample has 900,000 to 1,000,000 distinct CDR3 sequences; about a sixth occur once, and the top ten carry 5.5% to 6.5%. Material: blood, either unsorted or a sorted T cell fraction (not recorded which). The source of these receptors is a human donor who was either an allogeneic HSCT recipient or a stem cell or donor lymphocyte infusion donor (not recorded which). It is not recorded whose cells these are; they may come from a transplant donor. Each CDR3 is given with its conserved first and last residue. The D gene is left open where the match is weak. The listing skips clone size in some rows; elsewhere it reads once, few, many or a size class.

V gene: TRBV4-3
J gene: TRBJ1-6
D gene: TRBD1
clone size: .
CDR3 protein: CASSQDNPGGVGSPLHF
CDR3 DNA: TGCGCCAGCAGCCAAGATAATCCAGGGGGGGTGGGATCACCCCTCCACTTT

V gene: TRBV12-3/TRBV12-4
J gene: TRBJ2-6
D gene: .
clone size: .
CDR3 protein: CASSSRGVGANVLTF
CDR3 DNA: TGTGCCAGCAGCTCCAGGGGGGTTGGGGCCAACGTCCTGACTTTC

V gene: TRBV7-2
J gene: TRBJ1-6
D gene: .
clone size: .
CDR3 protein: CASSLGGGPGSPLHF
CDR3 DNA: TGTGCCAGCAGCTTAGGGGGGGGACCTGGTTCACCCCTCCACTTT

V gene: TRBV4-2
J gene: TRBJ1-2
D gene: .
clone size: few
CDR3 protein: CASSQDTRGRFLGSTF
CDR3 DNA: TGTGCCAGCAGCCAAGATACCCGGGGGCGCTTCTTAGGTTCCACCTTC

V gene: TRBV5-1
J gene: TRBJ2-7
D gene: .
clone size: few
CDR3 protein: CASSSDTRYEQYF
CDR3 DNA: TGCGCCAGCAGCTCGGACACGAGATACGAGCAGTACTTC

V gene: TRBV29-1
J gene: TRBJ1-2
D gene: .
clone size: few
CDR3 protein: CSVESGHGYTF
CDR3 DNA: TGCAGCGTTGAATCAGGCCACGGCTACACCTTC

V gene: TRBV5-6
J gene: TRBJ2-5
D gene: TRBD2
clone size: .
CDR3 protein: CASSPSTSGGKETQYF
CDR3 DNA: TGTGCCAGCAGCCCATCTACTAGCGGGGGAAAAGAGACCCAGTACTTC

V gene: TRBV30
J gene: TRBJ1-2
D gene: .
clone size: .
CDR3 protein: CAWSVVIYGYTF
CDR3 DNA: TGTGCCTGGAGTGTGGTCATCTATGGCTACACCTTC

V gene: TRBV14
J gene: TRBJ2-5
D gene: .
clone size: few
CDR3 protein: CASSQDSPGQKGETQYF
CDR3 DNA: TGTGCCAGCAGCCAAGATTCCCCTGGACAGAAAGGGGAGACCCAGTACTTC

V gene: TRBV5-1
J gene: TRBJ1-1
D gene: .
clone size: .
CDR3 protein: CASSFRFQNTEAFF
CDR3 DNA: TGCGCCAGCAGCTTCAGGTTCCAGAACACTGAAGCTTTCTTT

V gene: TRBV24-1
J gene: TRBJ1-1
D gene: .
clone size: .
CDR3 protein: CATSGHPNTEAFF
CDR3 DNA: TGTGCCACCAGTGGGCACCCAAACACTGAAGCTTTCTTT

V gene: TRBV24-1
J gene: TRBJ2-7
D gene: TRBD2
clone size: .
CDR3 protein: CATNGGIPYEQYF
CDR3 DNA: TGTGCCACCAACGGGGGGATACCCTACGAGCAGTACTTC

V gene: TRBV7-2
J gene: TRBJ2-1
D gene: .
clone size: .
CDR3 protein: CASSLKGRVRGDEQFF
CDR3 DNA: TGTGCCAGCAGCTTAAAGGGCAGGGTCCGAGGCGATGAGCAGTTCTTC

V gene: TRBV25-1
J gene: TRBJ2-1
D gene: TRBD2
clone size: few
CDR3 protein: CASSDSTSGGSEQFF
CDR3 DNA: TGTGCCAGCAGTGATTCAACTAGCGGGGGTTCTGAGCAGTTCTTC

V gene: TRBV20-1
J gene: TRBJ1-2
D gene: .
clone size: .
CDR3 protein: CSAILRTYGYTF
CDR3 DNA: TGCAGTGCTATTCTGCGCACCTATGGCTACACCTTC

V gene: TRBV27
J gene: TRBJ1-1
D gene: TRBD1
clone size: few
CDR3 protein: CASSFFPGTGREAFF
CDR3 DNA: TGTGCCAGCAGTTTCTTCCCCGGGACAGGCCGTGAAGCTTTCTTT

V gene: TRBV10-3
J gene: TRBJ1-2
D gene: TRBD1
clone size: .
CDR3 protein: CAISSPGQGAVNYGYTF
CDR3 DNA: TGTGCCATCAGCTCCCCGGGACAGGGGGCCGTTAACTATGGCTACACCTTC

V gene: TRBV11-2
J gene: TRBJ2-3
D gene: .
clone size: .
CDR3 protein: CASRRGPGSSNTGTDTQYF
CDR3 DNA: TGTGCCAGCAGACGGGGTCCGGGGAGCTCAAATACGGGCACAGATACGCAGTATTTT

V gene: TRBV5-1
J gene: TRBJ2-5
D gene: .
clone size: .
CDR3 protein: CASSPGLWETQYF
CDR3 DNA: TGCGCCAGCAGCCCAGGTCTGTGGGAGACCCAGTACTTC

V gene: TRBV15
J gene: TRBJ1-5
D gene: .
clone size: .
CDR3 protein: CATGKIELSNQPQHF
CDR3 DNA: TGTGCCACCGGTAAGATAGAACTCTCAAATCAGCCCCAGCATTTT

V gene: TRBV20-1
J gene: TRBJ2-1
D gene: .
clone size: few
CDR3 protein: CSASIPLGRGNNEQFF
CDR3 DNA: TGCAGTGCTAGTATCCCCCTGGGACGGGGGAACAATGAGCAGTTCTTC

V gene: TRBV5-1
J gene: TRBJ1-2
D gene: .
clone size: .
CDR3 protein: CASSLAFRGTNYGYTF
CDR3 DNA: TGCGCCAGCAGCTTGGCCTTCAGGGGTACTAACTATGGCTACACCTTC

V gene: TRBV12-3/TRBV12-4
J gene: TRBJ1-3
D gene: .
clone size: .
CDR3 protein: CASSFGPISGNTIYF
CDR3 DNA: TGTGCCAGCAGCTTTGGACCGATCTCTGGAAACACCATATATTTT

V gene: TRBV24-1
J gene: TRBJ2-1
D gene: .
clone size: .
CDR3 protein: CATSDEKGIYNEQFF
CDR3 DNA: TGTGCCACCAGTGATGAAAAGGGAATTTACAATGAGCAGTTCTTC

V gene: TRBV6-1
J gene: TRBJ2-7
D gene: TRBD1
clone size: .
CDR3 protein: CASSRDSRLYEQYF
CDR3 DNA: TGTGCCAGCAGCCGGGACAGCCGTCTCTACGAGCAGTACTTC

V gene: TRBV20-1
J gene: TRBJ1-6
D gene: .
clone size: few
CDR3 protein: CSGGVRAAGSPLHF
CDR3 DNA: TGCAGTGGGGGGGTTCGGGCGGCCGGATCACCCCTCCACTTT

V gene: TRBV6-2/TRBV6-3
J gene: TRBJ2-4
D gene: .
clone size: .
CDR3 protein: CASSYHFEGTAKNIQYF
CDR3 DNA: TGTGCCAGCAGTTACCACTTCGAAGGAACAGCCAAAAACATTCAGTACTTC

V gene: TRBV20-1
J gene: TRBJ1-2
D gene: .
clone size: .
CDR3 protein: CSAPRTARGYTF
CDR3 DNA: TGCAGTGCTCCCCGGACAGCTCGAGGCTACACCTTC

V gene: TRBV12-3/TRBV12-4
J gene: TRBJ2-7
D gene: .
clone size: .
CDR3 protein: CASSHGNVKKQYF
CDR3 DNA: TGTGCCAGCAGTCATGGGAACGTTAAAAAGCAGTACTTC

V gene: TRBV5-1
J gene: TRBJ2-5
D gene: .
clone size: .
CDR3 protein: CASSFSQDQETQYF
CDR3 DNA: TGCGCCAGCAGCTTTTCACAGGACCAAGAGACCCAGTACTTC

V gene: TRBV6-1
J gene: TRBJ2-7
D gene: .
clone size: .
CDR3 protein: CASSERSQGNEQYF
CDR3 DNA: TGTGCCAGCAGTGAAAGAAGTCAGGGAAACGAGCAGTACTTC

V gene: TRBV9
J gene: TRBJ1-2
D gene: .
clone size: .
CDR3 protein: CASSVGGRPTNYGYTF
CDR3 DNA: TGTGCCAGCAGCGTCGGCGGCAGGCCTACTAACTATGGCTACACCTTC

V gene: TRBV10-3
J gene: TRBJ1-5
D gene: .
clone size: .
CDR3 protein: CAIGYTASNQPQHF
CDR3 DNA: TGTGCCATCGGATACACAGCATCCAATCAGCCCCAGCATTTT

V gene: TRBV5-1
J gene: TRBJ1-6
D gene: TRBD1
clone size: .
CDR3 protein: CASSLAPRRQGDNSPLHF
CDR3 DNA: TGCGCCAGCAGCTTGGCTCCTCGCCGACAGGGAGATAATTCACCCCTCCACTTT

V gene: TRBV10-3
J gene: TRBJ2-7
D gene: .
clone size: few
CDR3 protein: CAISEGSGGSYEQYF
CDR3 DNA: TGTGCCATCAGTGAGGGAAGCGGTGGATCCTACGAGCAGTACTTC

V gene: TRBV6-5
J gene: TRBJ2-1
D gene: .
clone size: .
CDR3 protein: CASYNEQFF
CDR3 DNA: TGTGCCAGTTACAATGAGCAGTTCTTC

V gene: TRBV4-2
J gene: TRBJ1-2
D gene: .
clone size: few
CDR3 protein: CASSQELYGYTF
CDR3 DNA: TGTGCCAGCAGCCAAGAATTGTATGGCTACACCTTC

V gene: TRBV12-3/TRBV12-4
J gene: TRBJ1-2
D gene: .
clone size: .
CDR3 protein: CASSFQGSNYGYTF
CDR3 DNA: TGTGCCAGCAGTTTTCAAGGCAGCAACTATGGCTACACCTTC

V gene: TRBV20-1
J gene: TRBJ1-1
D gene: .
clone size: .
CDR3 protein: CSARDTQGSDTEAFF
CDR3 DNA: TGCAGTGCTAGAGATACCCAGGGTTCCGACACTGAAGCTTTCTTT

V gene: TRBV20-1
J gene: TRBJ1-1
D gene: .
clone size: many
CDR3 protein: CSARAARDTEAFF
CDR3 DNA: TGCAGTGCTAGAGCAGCCCGGGACACTGAAGCTTTCTTT

V gene: TRBV12-3/TRBV12-4
J gene: TRBJ2-1
D gene: .
clone size: few
CDR3 protein: CASTTDSYNEQFF
CDR3 DNA: TGTGCCAGCACCACAGACTCCTACAATGAGCAGTTCTTC

V gene: TRBV12-3/TRBV12-4
J gene: TRBJ1-1
D gene: TRBD1
clone size: .
CDR3 protein: CASSSHGQGNTEAFF
CDR3 DNA: TGTGCCAGCAGTAGCCATGGACAGGGGAACACTGAAGCTTTCTTT

V gene: TRBV9
J gene: TRBJ2-7
D gene: .
clone size: few
CDR3 protein: CASSDGTDFMRDGEQYF
CDR3 DNA: TGTGCCAGCAGCGACGGGACGGACTTTATGCGAGACGGCGAGCAGTACTTC

V gene: TRBV2
J gene: TRBJ2-7
D gene: .
clone size: .
CDR3 protein: CASSPSWGSSYEQYF
CDR3 DNA: TGTGCCAGCAGTCCTAGCTGGGGGAGCTCCTACGAGCAGTACTTC

V gene: TRBV4-3
J gene: TRBJ1-6
D gene: TRBD1
clone size: .
CDR3 protein: CASSAGQGNSPLHF
CDR3 DNA: TGCGCCAGCAGCGCCGGACAGGGGAATTCACCCCTCCACTTT

V gene: TRBV6-5
J gene: TRBJ1-1
D gene: .
clone size: .
CDR3 protein: CASSYLGEDTEAFF
CDR3 DNA: TGTGCCAGCAGTTATCTGGGGGAAGACACTGAAGCTTTCTTT

V gene: TRBV6-1
J gene: TRBJ2-7
D gene: TRBD1
clone size: few
CDR3 protein: CASRGQGVPHEQYF
CDR3 DNA: TGTGCCAGCAGGGGACAGGGGGTTCCCCACGAGCAGTACTTC

V gene: TRBV6-2/TRBV6-3
J gene: TRBJ2-7
D gene: .
clone size: few
CDR3 protein: CASSYRGSVEQYF
CDR3 DNA: TGTGCCAGCAGTTATAGAGGGTCTGTCGAGCAGTACTTC

V gene: TRBV2
J gene: TRBJ2-2
D gene: .
clone size: .
CDR3 protein: CASRDQGVGELFF
CDR3 DNA: TGTGCCAGCAGGGATCAGGGCGTAGGGGAGCTGTTTTTT

V gene: TRBV30
J gene: TRBJ1-5
D gene: .
clone size: .
CDR3 protein: CAWSTMEGSNQPQHF
CDR3 DNA: TGTGCCTGGAGTACCATGGAGGGGAGCAATCAGCCCCAGCATTTT

V gene: TRBV18
J gene: TRBJ2-7
D gene: .
clone size: .
CDR3 protein: CASSPIRLAVSSYEQYF
CDR3 DNA: TGTGCCAGCTCACCCATCCGATTAGCGGTCTCATCCTACGAGCAGTACTTC

V gene: TRBV6-5
J gene: TRBJ2-2
D gene: TRBD1
clone size: .
CDR3 protein: CASSYPGQDTGELFF
CDR3 DNA: TGTGCCAGCAGTTACCCGGGACAGGACACCGGGGAGCTGTTTTTT

V gene: TRBV19
J gene: TRBJ2-7
D gene: .
clone size: few
CDR3 protein: CASSITRGEQYF
CDR3 DNA: TGTGCCAGTAGTATTACCCGGGGCGAGCAGTACTTC

V gene: TRBV7-2
J gene: TRBJ2-2
D gene: .
clone size: .
CDR3 protein: CASSILPILTGELFF
CDR3 DNA: TGTGCCAGCAGCATACTCCCCATTCTCACCGGGGAGCTGTTTTTT